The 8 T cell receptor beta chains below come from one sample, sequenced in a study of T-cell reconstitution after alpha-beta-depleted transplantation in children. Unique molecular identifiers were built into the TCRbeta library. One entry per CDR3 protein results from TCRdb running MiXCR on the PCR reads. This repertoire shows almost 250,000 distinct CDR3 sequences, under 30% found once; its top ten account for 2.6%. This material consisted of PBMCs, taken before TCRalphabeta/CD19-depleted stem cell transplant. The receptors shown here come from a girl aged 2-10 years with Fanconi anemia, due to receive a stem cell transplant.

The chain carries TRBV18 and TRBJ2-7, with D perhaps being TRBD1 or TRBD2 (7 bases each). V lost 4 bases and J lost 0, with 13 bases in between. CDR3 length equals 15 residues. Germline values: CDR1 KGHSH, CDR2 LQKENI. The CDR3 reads CASSRQGGVSYEQYF. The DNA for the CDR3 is TGTGCCAGCTCACGACAGGGAGGGGTCTCCTACGAGCAGTACTTC. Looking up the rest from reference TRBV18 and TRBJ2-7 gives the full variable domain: NAGVMQNPRHLVRRRGQEARLRCSPMKGHSHVYWYRQLPEEGLKFMVYLQKENIIDESGMPKERFSAEFPKEGPSILRIQQVVRGDSAAYFCASSRQGGVSYEQYFGPGTRLTVT.

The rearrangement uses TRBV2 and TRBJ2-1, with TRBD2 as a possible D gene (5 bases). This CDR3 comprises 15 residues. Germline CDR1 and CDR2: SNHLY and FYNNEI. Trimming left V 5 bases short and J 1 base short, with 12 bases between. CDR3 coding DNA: TGTGCCAGCAGTCGTTGGGCGGGTTCCTACAATGAGCAGTTCTTC. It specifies CASSRWAGSYNEQFF.

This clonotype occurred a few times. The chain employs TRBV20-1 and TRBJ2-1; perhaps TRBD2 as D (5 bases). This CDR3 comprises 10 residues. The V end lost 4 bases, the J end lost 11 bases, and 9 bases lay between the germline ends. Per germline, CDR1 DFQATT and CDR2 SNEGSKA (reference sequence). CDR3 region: CSATGVQQFF. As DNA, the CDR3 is TGCAGTGCTACCGGGGTACAGCAGTTCTTC.

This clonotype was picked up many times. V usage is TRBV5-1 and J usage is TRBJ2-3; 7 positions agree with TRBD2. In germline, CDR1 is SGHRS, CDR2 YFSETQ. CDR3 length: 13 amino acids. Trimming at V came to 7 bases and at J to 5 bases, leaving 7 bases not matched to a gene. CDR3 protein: CASGEASGDTQYF. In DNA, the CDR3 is TGCGCCAGCGGTGAGGCTAGCGGAGATACGCAGTATTTT.

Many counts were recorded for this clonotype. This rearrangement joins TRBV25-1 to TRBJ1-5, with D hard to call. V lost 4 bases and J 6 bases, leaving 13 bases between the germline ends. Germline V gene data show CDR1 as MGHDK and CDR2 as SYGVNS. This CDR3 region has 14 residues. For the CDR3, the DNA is TGTGCCAGCAGTGCGGGAGCGGTCGGTCAGCCCCAGCATTTT. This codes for CASSAGAVGQPQHF.

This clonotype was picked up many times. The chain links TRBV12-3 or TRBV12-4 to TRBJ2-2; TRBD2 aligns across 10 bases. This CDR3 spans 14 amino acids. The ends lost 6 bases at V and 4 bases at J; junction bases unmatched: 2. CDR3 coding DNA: TGTGCCAGCAGATCTAGCGGGAGCACCGGGGAGCTGTTTTTT. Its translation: CASRSSGSTGELFF.

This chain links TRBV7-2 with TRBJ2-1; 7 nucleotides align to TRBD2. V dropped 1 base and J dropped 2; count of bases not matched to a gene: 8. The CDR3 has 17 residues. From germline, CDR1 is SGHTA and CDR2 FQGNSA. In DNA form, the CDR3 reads TGTGCCAGCAGCTTAGTTTCTAGCGGAGTAACCTACAATGAGCAGTTCTTC. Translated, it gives CASSLVSSGVTYNEQFF.

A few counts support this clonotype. Here the CDR3 reads CASSVGLSTDTQYF. CDR3 coding DNA: TGTGCCAGCAGTGTAGGGCTCAGCACAGATACGCAGTATTTT. This sequence joins TRBV25-1 and TRBJ2-3, with D unresolved. The ends were cut back, 4 bases at V and 0 bases at J, with 8 bases in the middle. The CDR3 is 14 residues long. Per germline, CDR1 MGHDK and CDR2 SYGVNS.